Shown below are 11 T cell receptor beta chains from a single sample sequenced in a study of T-cell reconstitution after alpha-beta-depleted transplantation in children. The library targeted TCRbeta and was prepared with unique molecular identifiers. TCRdb processed the PCR reads anew with MiXCR; each CDR3 protein has one entry. This sample yields more than 500,000 distinct CDR3 sequences, of which 11% are seen a single time; 12% to 15% belongs to the top ten. The sequenced sample was PBMCs, mostly from graft donor cells, obtained 180 days after TCRalphabeta/CD19-depleted stem cell transplant. The source of these receptors is a female patient aged 2-15 years who had a stem cell transplant for aplastic anemia, so the T cells may come from the graft donor.

This rearrangement joins TRBV6-5 to TRBJ2-4; D remains ambiguous. V dropped 1 base and J dropped 0 bases, with 19 bases sitting between them. Germline V gene sequence: CDR1 MNHEY, CDR2 SVGAGI. The CDR3 is made up of 19 amino acids. CDR3 nucleotides: TGTGCCAGCAGTTACTTATCTGGTCCAGGCGAACTAGCCAAAAACATTCAGTACTTC. Translation: CASSYLSGPGELAKNIQYF.

The chain carries TRBV7-2 and TRBJ2-1, with 9 bases that match TRBD2. This CDR3 has 17 amino acids. The trim removed 5 bases at V and 7 bases at J, leaving 15 bases unmatched. Germline CDR1 SGHTA, CDR2 FQGNSA. CDR3 coding DNA: TGTGCCAGCAGCCCTTCCCCTCACCATAGCGGGAGTAATGAGCAGTTCTTC. It is translated as CASSPSPHHSGSNEQFF.

This clonotype has a handful of counts. The chain employs TRBV6-5 and TRBJ2-1, with 14 bases aligning to TRBD2. The CDR3 length is 17 residues. J gave up 5 bases and V 2 bases, and 5 bases lay outside the gene matches. The germline V gene has CDR1 MNHEY and CDR2 SVGAGI. The CDR3 sequence is CASSYAGLAGVDNEQFF. The CDR3 DNA follows: TGTGCCAGCAGTTACGCGGGACTAGCGGGAGTGGACAATGAGCAGTTCTTC.

This clonotype appeared a few times. CDR3: CASSPGVGQETQYF. In nucleotides, the CDR3 is TGTGCCAGTAGTCCCGGAGTCGGGCAAGAGACCCAGTACTTC. This chain connects TRBV19 to TRBJ2-5; unclear D gene. Trimming left V 5 bases short and J 2 bases short, with 12 bases between. This CDR3 is 14 amino acids long. CDR1 and CDR2 (germline): LNHDA, SQIVND (reference sequence).

This clonotype showed up many times. The V call is TRBV20-1, the J call TRBJ2-7, with TRBD1 as a possible D gene (6 bases). This CDR3 is built from 15 residues. Germline assignment: CDR1 DFQATT and CDR2 SNEGSKA (reference sequence). The V end was cut by 0 bases, the J end by 3 bases, with 15 bases between. CDR3 protein: CSARDTQGNYYEQYF. CDR3 in DNA: TGCAGTGCTAGAGATACACAGGGAAACTACTACGAGCAGTACTTC.

This clonotype was seen more than once but under ten times. The rearrangement uses TRBV6-1 and TRBJ1-5; the match to TRBD1 covers 7 bases. In germline, CDR1 is MNHNS, CDR2 SASEGT. The CDR3 spans 14 residues. V lost 8 bases and J lost 10; bases outside the gene matches: 14. CDR3 DNA: TGTGCCAGCGAGGGACAGCGCCCCATCAGCCCCCAGCATTTT. Amino acids: CASEGQRPISPQHF.

This chain uses TRBV5-1 with TRBJ1-2, with 9 bases aligning to TRBD1. Looked up from germline, CDR1 is SGHRS and CDR2 is YFSETQ. The V and J ends lost 4 bases and 8 bases, in that order; junction bases with no gene match: 18. The CDR3 is 17 amino acids. CDR3 residues: CASSPDLQGAMTEGYTF. The CDR3 coding sequence is TGCGCCAGCAGCCCTGATCTACAGGGGGCTATGACGGAGGGCTACACCTTC.

This clonotype was seen a few times. The chain combines TRBV3-1 with TRBJ2-1; perhaps D is TRBD1 or TRBD2 (5 bases each). Trimming removed 4 bases at V and 8 bases at J, with 9 bases between. This CDR3 spans 12 amino acids. Germline V gene lookup returns CDR1 LGHDT and CDR2 YNNKEL (reference sequence). The DNA for the CDR3 is TGTGCCAGCAGCCGGGGGTGGGATGAGCAGTTCTTC. Protein sequence: CASSRGWDEQFF.

The V gene is TRBV12-3 or TRBV12-4, the J gene TRBJ2-1, with 8 bases fitting TRBD1. The CDR3 spans 16 residues. V dropped 5 bases and J dropped 1; count of bases not matched to a gene: 7. CDR3 in amino acids: CASSPTGGPSYNEQFF. Written as DNA, the CDR3 is TGTGCCAGCAGTCCTACAGGGGGACCTTCCTACAATGAGCAGTTCTTC.

The table lists this clonotype with many counts. The J gene is TRBJ1-4, the V gene TRBV7-9; 7 bases agree with TRBD1. Unmatched junction bases numbered 4, after V lost 4 bases and J lost 2 bases. CDR3 length: 15 amino acids. Germline CDR1 is SEHNR and CDR2 is FQNEAQ (reference sequence). CDR3 sequence reads: CASSSTGDTNEKLFF. The CDR3 DNA is TGTGCCAGCAGCTCAACAGGGGACACTAATGAAAAACTGTTTTTT.

This clonotype was seen more than once but under ten times. The V gene is TRBV6-6, the J gene TRBJ2-5; D might be TRBD2 (5 bases). V was trimmed by 7 bases and J by 4 bases, leaving 10 bases between them. The germline V gene has CDR1 MNHNY and CDR2 SVGAGI (reference sequence). The length of the CDR3 is 12 residues. CDR3 sequence reads: CASNEGRETQYF. In DNA, the CDR3 is TGTGCCAGCAATGAGGGAAGAGAGACCCAGTACTTC.